The clone carrying this T cell receptor (beta chain) was counted between two and nine times. Its antigen is unknown. These data originate in a study of post-analysis software for immune sequencing data. The wider study: The patients showed relapsing-remitting, secondary progressive and progressive-relapsing multiple sclerosis courses.

CDR3 size: 14 residues. Per germline, CDR1 MGHRA and CDR2 YSYEKL. V was shortened by 0 bases and J by 10 bases, with 16 bases between the two germline ends. TCR beta libraries were prepared from cDNA with unique molecular identifiers. About 540,000 cDNA molecules were obtained from roughly 1.1 to 9.2 million T cells. TCRdb called the PCR reads again in MiXCR, with one record for every CDR3 protein. This sample has some 190,000 distinct CDR3 sequences, with roughly 30% found just once. Regarding the study as a whole: Compared with controls, patients had more of 4 to 6 TRBV segments, including TRBV5-6, TRBV5-1 and TRBV20-1.

The chain carries TRBV4-1 and TRBJ2-7; possible D gene TRBD1, 5 bases. Sequencing was done on a sample of blood. The clonotype comes from a girl aged 2-17 years with multiple sclerosis. In DNA form, the CDR3 reads TGCGCCAGCAGCCAAGAACCAGGGCAGGTTACCCAGTACTTC. Its protein product is CASSQEPGQVTQYF.